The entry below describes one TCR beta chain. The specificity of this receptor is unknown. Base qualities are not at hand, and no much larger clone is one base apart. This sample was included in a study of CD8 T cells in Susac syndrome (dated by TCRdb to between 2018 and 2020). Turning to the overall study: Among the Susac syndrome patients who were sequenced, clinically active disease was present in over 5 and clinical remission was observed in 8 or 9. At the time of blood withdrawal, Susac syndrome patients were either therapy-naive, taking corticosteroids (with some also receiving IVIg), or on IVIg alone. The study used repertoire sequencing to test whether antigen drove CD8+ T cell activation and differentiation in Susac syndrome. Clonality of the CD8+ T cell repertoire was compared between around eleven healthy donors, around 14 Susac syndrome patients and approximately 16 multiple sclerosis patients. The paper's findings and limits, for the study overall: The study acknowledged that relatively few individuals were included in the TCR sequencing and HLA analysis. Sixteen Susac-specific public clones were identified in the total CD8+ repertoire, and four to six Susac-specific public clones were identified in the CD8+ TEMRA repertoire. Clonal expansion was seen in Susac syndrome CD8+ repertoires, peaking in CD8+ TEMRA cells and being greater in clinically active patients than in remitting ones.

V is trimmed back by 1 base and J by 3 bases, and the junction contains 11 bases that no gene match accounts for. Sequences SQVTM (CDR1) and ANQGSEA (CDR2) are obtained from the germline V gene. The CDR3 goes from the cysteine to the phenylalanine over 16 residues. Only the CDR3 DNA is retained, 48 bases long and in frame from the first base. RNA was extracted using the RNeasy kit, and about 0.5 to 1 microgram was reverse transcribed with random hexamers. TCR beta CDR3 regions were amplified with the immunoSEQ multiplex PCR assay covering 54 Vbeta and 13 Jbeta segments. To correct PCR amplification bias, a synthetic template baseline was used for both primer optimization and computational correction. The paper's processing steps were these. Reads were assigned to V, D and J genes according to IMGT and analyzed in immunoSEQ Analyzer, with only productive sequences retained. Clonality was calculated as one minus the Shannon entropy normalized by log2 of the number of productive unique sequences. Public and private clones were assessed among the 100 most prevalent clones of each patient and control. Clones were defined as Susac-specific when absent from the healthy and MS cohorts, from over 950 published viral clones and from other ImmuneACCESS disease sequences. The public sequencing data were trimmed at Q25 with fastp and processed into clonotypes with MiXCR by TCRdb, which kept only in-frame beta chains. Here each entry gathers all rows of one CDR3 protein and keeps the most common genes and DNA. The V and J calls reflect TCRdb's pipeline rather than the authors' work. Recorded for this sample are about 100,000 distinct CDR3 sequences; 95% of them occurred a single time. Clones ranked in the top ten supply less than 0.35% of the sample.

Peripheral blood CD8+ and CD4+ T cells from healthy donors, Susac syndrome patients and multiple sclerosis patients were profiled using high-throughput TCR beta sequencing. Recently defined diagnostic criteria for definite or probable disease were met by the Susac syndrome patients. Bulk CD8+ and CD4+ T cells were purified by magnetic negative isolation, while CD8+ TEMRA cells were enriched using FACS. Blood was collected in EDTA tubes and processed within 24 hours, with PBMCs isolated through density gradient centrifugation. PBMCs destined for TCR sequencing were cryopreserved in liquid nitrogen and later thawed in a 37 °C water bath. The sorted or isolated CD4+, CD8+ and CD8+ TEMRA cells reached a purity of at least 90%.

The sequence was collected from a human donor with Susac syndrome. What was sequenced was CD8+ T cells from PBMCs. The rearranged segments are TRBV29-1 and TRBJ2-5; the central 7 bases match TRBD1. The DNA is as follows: TGCAGCGTTGAAGCTAGACAGGGAGTCCCCGAAGAGACCCAGTACTTC. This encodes CSVEARQGVPEETQYF. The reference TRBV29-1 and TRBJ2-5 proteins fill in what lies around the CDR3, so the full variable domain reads SAVISQKPSRDICQRGTSLTIQCQVDSQVTMMFWYRQQPGQSLTLIATANQGSEATYESGFVIDKFPISRPNLTFSTLTVSNMSPEDSSIYLCSVEARQGVPEETQYFGPGTRLLVL.